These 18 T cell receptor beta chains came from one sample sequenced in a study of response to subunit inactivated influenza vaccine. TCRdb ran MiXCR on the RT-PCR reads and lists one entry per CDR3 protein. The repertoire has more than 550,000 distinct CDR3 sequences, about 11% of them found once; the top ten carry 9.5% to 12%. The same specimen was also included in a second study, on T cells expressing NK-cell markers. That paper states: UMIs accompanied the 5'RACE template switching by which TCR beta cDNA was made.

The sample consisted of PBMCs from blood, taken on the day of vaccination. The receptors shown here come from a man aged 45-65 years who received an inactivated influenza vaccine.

In DNA form, the CDR3 reads TGTGCCAGCAGCTTAGTTCCAGAATACAATGAGCAGTTCTTC. As protein: CASSLVPEYNEQFF. The chain has TRBV7-2 and TRBJ2-1; D remains unclear. With 1 base removed from V and 4 bases from J, the gap between germline ends came to 8 bases. Per the germline V gene, CDR1 is SGHTA and CDR2 is FQGNSA. The CDR3 sequence is 14 residues long.

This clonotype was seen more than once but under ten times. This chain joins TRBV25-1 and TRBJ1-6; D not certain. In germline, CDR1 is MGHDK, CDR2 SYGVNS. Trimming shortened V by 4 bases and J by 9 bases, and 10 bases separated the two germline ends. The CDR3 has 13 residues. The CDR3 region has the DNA TGTGCCAGCAGTGGGGTTGTTGGTTCACCCCTCCACTTT. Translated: CASSGVVGSPLHF.

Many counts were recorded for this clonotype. CDR3 amino acids: CSVELDSKNPYEQYF. The CDR3 DNA reads as TGCAGCGTTGAATTAGACAGCAAAAACCCCTACGAGCAGTACTTC. The rearrangement uses TRBV29-1 and TRBJ2-7, with D possibly matching TRBD1 (5 bases). Trimming stripped 2 bases from V and 2 bases from J, with 16 bases between. From germline, CDR1 is SQVTM and CDR2 ANQGSEA. The CDR3 spans 15 residues.

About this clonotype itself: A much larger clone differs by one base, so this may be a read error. CDR3 bases: TGTGCCAGCAGCCCGGGACAACTGGGACTAGGGTCTGAGTTCTTC. Its translation: CASSPGQLGLGSEFF. V is TRBV11-2 and J is TRBJ2-1; 8 bases are shared with TRBD2. V gave up 5 bases and J gave up 14 bases; unmatched junction bases: 17. Germline V CDR1 and CDR2: SGHAT, FQNNGV. The length of the CDR3 is 15 residues. Using reference TRBV11-2 and TRBJ2-1 for the parts outside the CDR3, the full variable domain is EAGVAQSPRYKIIEKRQSVAFWCNPISGHATLYWYQQILGQGPKLLIQFQNNGVVDDSQLPKDRFSAERLKGVDSTLKIQPAKLEDSAVYLCASSPGQLGLGSEFFGPGTRLTVL.

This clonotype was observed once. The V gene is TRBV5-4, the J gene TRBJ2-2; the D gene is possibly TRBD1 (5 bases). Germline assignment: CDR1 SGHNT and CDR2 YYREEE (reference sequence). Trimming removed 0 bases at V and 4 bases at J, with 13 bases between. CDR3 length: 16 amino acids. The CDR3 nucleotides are TGTGCCAGCAGCTTGGACAGGCCCAGTGCCACCGGGGAGCTGTTTTTT. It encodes CASSLDRPSATGELFF.

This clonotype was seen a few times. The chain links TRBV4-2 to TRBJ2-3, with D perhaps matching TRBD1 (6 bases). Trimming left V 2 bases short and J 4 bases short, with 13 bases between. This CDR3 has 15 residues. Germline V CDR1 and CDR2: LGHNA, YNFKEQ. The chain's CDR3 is CASSQKTGIADTQYF. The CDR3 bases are TGTGCCAGCAGCCAAAAAACAGGGATCGCAGATACGCAGTATTTT.

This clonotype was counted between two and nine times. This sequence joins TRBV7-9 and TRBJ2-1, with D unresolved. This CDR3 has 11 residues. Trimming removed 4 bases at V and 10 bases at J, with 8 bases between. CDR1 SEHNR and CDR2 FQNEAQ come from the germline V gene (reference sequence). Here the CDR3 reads CASSYAWEQFF. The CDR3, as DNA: TGTGCCAGCAGCTATGCCTGGGAGCAGTTCTTC.

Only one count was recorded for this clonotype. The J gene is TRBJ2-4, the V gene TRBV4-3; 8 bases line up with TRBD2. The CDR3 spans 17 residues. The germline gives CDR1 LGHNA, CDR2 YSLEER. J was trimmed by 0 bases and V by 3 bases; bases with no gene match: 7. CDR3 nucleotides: TGCGCCAGCAGCCATGGCTGGGCGGGAGGAGCCAAAAACATTCAGTACTTC. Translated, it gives CASSHGWAGGAKNIQYF.

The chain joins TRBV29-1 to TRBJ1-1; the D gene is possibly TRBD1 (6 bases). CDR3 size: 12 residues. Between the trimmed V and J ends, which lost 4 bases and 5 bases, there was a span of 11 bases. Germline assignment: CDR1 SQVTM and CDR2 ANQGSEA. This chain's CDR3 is CSVGRGATEAFF. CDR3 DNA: TGCAGCGTTGGCCGGGGGGCAACTGAAGCTTTCTTT.

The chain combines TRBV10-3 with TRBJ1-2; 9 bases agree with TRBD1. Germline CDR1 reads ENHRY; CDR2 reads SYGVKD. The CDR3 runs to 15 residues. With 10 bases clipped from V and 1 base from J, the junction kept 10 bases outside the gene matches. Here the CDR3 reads CATQADRGFNYGYTF. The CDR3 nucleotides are TGTGCCACACAAGCAGACAGGGGGTTTAACTATGGCTACACCTTC.

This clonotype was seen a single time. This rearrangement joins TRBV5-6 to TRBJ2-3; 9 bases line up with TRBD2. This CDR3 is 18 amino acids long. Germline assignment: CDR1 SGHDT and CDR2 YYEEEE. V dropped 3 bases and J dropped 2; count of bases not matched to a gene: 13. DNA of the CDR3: TGTGCCAGCAGCTCGGGGACTAGCCCTAATGACCCCACAGATACGCAGTATTTT. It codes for CASSSGTSPNDPTDTQYF. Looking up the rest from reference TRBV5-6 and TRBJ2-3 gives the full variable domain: DAGVTQSPTHLIKTRGQQVTLRCSPKSGHDTVSWYQQALGQGPQFIFQYYEEEERQRGNFPDRFSGHQFPNYSSELNVNALLLGDSALYLCASSSGTSPNDPTDTQYFGPGTRLTVL.

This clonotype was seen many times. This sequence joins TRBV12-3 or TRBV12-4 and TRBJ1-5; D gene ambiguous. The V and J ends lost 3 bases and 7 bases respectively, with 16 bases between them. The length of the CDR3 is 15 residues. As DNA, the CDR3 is TGTGCCAGCAGTTTCCGGGGATCCGGTGCGCAGCCCCAGCATTTT. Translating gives CASSFRGSGAQPQHF.

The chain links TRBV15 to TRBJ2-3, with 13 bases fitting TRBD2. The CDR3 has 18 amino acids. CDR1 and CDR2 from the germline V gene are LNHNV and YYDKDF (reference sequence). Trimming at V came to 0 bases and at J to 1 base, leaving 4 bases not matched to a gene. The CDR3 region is CATSRELAGGGGTDTQYF. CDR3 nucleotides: TGTGCCACCAGCAGAGAACTAGCGGGGGGGGGCGGCACAGATACGCAGTATTTT.

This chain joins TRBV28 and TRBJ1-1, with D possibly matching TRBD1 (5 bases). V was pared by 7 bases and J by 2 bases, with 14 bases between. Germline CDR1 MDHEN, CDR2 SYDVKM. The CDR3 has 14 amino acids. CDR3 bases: TGTGCCAGCATCCATGGGGCCTCCAACACTGAAGCTTTCTTT. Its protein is CASIHGASNTEAFF.

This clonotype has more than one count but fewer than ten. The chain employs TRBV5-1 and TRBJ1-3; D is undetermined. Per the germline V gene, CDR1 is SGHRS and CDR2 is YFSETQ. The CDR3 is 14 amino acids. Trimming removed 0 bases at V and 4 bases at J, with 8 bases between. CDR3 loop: CASSLVGIGNTIYF. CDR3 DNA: TGCGCCAGCAGCTTGGTAGGGATCGGAAACACCATATATTTT. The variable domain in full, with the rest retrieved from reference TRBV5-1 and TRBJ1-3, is KAGVTQTPRYLIKTRGQQVTLSCSPISGHRSVSWYQQTPGQGLQFLFEYFSETQRNKGNFPGRFSGRQFSNSRSEMNVSTLELGDSALYLCASSLVGIGNTIYFGEGSWLTVV.

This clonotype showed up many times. CDR3 nucleotides: TGTGCCAGCAGTCTGAGGACTAGCTCCTACGAGCAGTACTTC. Amino acids: CASSLRTSSYEQYF. The chain has TRBV27 and TRBJ2-7; 7 nucleotides line up with TRBD2. The CDR3 has 14 residues. The germline gives CDR1 MNHEY, CDR2 SMNVEV (reference sequence). V dropped 5 bases and J dropped 0; count of bases not matched to a gene: 4.

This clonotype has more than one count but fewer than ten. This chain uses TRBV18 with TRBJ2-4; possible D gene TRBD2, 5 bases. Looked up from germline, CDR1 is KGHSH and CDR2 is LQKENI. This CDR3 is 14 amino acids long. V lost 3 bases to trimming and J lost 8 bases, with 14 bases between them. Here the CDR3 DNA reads TGTGCCAGCTCACCTAACGACCGGCGGGACATTCAGTACTTC. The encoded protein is CASSPNDRRDIQYF. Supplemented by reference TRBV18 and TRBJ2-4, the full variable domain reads NAGVMQNPRHLVRRRGQEARLRCSPMKGHSHVYWYRQLPEEGLKFMVYLQKENIIDESGMPKERFSAEFPKEGPSILRIQQVVRGDSAAYFCASSPNDRRDIQYFGAGTRLSVL.

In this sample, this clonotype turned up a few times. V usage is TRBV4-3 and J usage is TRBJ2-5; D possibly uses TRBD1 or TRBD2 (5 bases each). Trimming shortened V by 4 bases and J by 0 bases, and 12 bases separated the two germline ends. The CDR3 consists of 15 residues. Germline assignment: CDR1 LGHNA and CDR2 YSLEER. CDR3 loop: CASSRETDYQETQYF. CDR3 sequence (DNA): TGCGCCAGCAGCCGGGAGACAGATTACCAAGAGACCCAGTACTTC.